These 16 T cell receptor beta chains were all obtained from the same sample, sequenced in a study of blood T cells in healthy people across ages. Primed by a sample-barcoded 5' primer and a J-beta primer mix, a second PCR proceeded for roughly 7 to 12 cycles. TCRdb re-derived calls from the 5' RACE reads in MiXCR, one entry per CDR3 protein. The repertoire holds around 1,600,000 distinct CDR3 sequences, with roughly 43% as singletons. The sample comprised blood. The receptors derive from a woman aged 18 to 35 in good health.

This chain links TRBV6-2 or TRBV6-3 with TRBJ2-4; D possibly corresponds to TRBD1 (6 bases). The J call is in doubt because the DNA end fits TRBJ2-7 better. In germline, CDR1 is MNHEY, CDR2 SVGEGT. CDR3 size: 14 residues. The CDR3 sequence: CASSYRGQPYEQYF. Written as DNA, the CDR3 is TGTGCCAGCAGTTACCGGGGACAACCTTACGAGCAGTACTTC.

The chain links TRBV28 to TRBJ2-7; TRBD1 matches at 7 bases. Germline V lookup: CDR1 MDHEN, CDR2 SYDVKM. The J segment lost 3 bases and the V segment lost 3 bases, leaving 11 bases of the junction unmatched. The CDR3 contains 16 residues. CDR3 loop: CASSLYLQGQSYEQYF. The CDR3 DNA follows: TGTGCCAGCAGTTTGTACCTCCAGGGACAGAGCTACGAGCAGTACTTC.

The chain recombines TRBV20-1 with TRBJ1-1; possible D gene TRBD1, 5 bases. Germline CDR1 and CDR2: DFQATT and SNEGSKA (reference sequence). Trimming cost V 4 bases and J 7 bases, with 13 bases left between them. This CDR3 has 12 amino acids. In DNA form, the CDR3 reads TGCAGTGCTATCAGGGTGGGGGTTGAAGCTTTCTTT. This sequence encodes CSAIRVGVEAFF.

This clonotype was counted between two and nine times. The chain couples TRBV20-1 to TRBJ2-3; D possibly corresponds to TRBD1 (7 bases). V gave up 3 bases and J gave up 2 bases, with 12 bases separating them. CDR1 and CDR2 from the germline V gene are DFQATT and SNEGSKA (reference sequence). The CDR3 totals 14 residues. The CDR3 region has the DNA TGCAGTGCTAGGGGACAGCGGGTCACAGATACGCAGTATTTT. Translation: CSARGQRVTDTQYF.

This clonotype was seen a handful of times. The chain uses TRBV20-1 and TRBJ2-2; D is unclear. The CDR3 runs to 15 residues. Trimming removed 0 bases from V and 1 base from J, with 9 bases in between. Germline-derived CDR1 and CDR2 are DFQATT and SNEGSKA (reference sequence). CDR3 DNA sequence: TGCAGTGCTAGAGAATGGAGAGGGAACACCGGGGAGCTGTTTTTT. As protein: CSAREWRGNTGELFF.

The chain joins TRBV3-1 to TRBJ1-2; 8 bases fit TRBD1. Unmatched junction bases numbered 11, after V lost 1 base and J lost 4 bases. Germline CDR1 and CDR2: LGHDT and YNNKEL (reference sequence). CDR3 length: 17 amino acids. The DNA of the CDR3 is TGTGCCAGCAGCCAAGGCTGGAGGACAGGGTCGATCTATGGCTACACCTTC. Translating it yields CASSQGWRTGSIYGYTF.

CDR3 sequence: CASSYIGGRARNEQFF. DNA of the CDR3: TGTGCCAGCAGTTACATCGGCGGGAGGGCCCGAAATGAGCAGTTCTTC. V usage is TRBV6-6 and J usage is TRBJ2-1; 9 nucleotides match TRBD2. The CDR3 contains 16 residues. V shed 2 bases and J 7 bases; nucleotides not matched to a gene: 9. Per the germline V gene, CDR1 is MNHNY and CDR2 is SVGAGI (reference sequence).

CDR3 protein: CASSGGAYSSTEAFF. The CDR3 DNA reads as TGTGCCAGCAGTGGAGGGGCATACAGTTCCACTGAAGCTTTCTTT. The chain combines TRBV25-1 with TRBJ1-1; possible D gene TRBD1, 5 bases. Germline V gene data show CDR1 as MGHDK and CDR2 as SYGVNS. V was clipped by 4 bases and J by 4 bases, with 16 bases between them. The CDR3 is 15 amino acids.

This clonotype was detected once. V and J are TRBV20-1 and TRBJ2-3; TRBD2 might be the D (6 bases). Germline values: CDR1 DFQATT, CDR2 SNEGSKA (reference sequence). This CDR3 is built from 17 residues. V lost 0 bases to trimming and J lost 0 bases, with 16 bases between them. CDR3 sequence (DNA): TGCAGTGCTAGAGACACGAGGCGGGATCCCAGCACAGATACGCAGTATTTT. This sequence encodes CSARDTRRDPSTDTQYF.

This CDR3 is CSARDNLRGTDTQYF. The CDR3 DNA is TGCAGTGCTAGAGACAACCTCAGGGGGACAGATACGCAGTATTTT. V gene TRBV20-1 combines with J gene TRBJ2-3, with 7 bases identical to TRBD1. The CDR3 is 15 amino acids. Trimming removed 0 bases from V and 3 bases from J; junction bases left unmatched: 6. Germline V gene lookup returns CDR1 DFQATT and CDR2 SNEGSKA (reference sequence).

There are a few counts of this clonotype. The CDR3 DNA follows: TGTGCCAGCACCCTTAGCGGGGGGGCCCGTGGGTCCCAGTACTTC. The encoded protein is CASTLSGGARGSQYF. The chain recombines TRBV12-3 or TRBV12-4 with TRBJ2-5, with TRBD2 matching over 11 bases. CDR3 length: 15 residues. V lost 7 bases and J lost 9; bases outside the gene matches: 13.

This chain joins TRBV19 and TRBJ2-1; TRBD1 aligns across 7 bases. After removal of 4 bases from V and 0 bases from J, the junction contained 9 bases not matched to a gene. This CDR3 region has 17 residues. CDR1 is LNHDA, CDR2 SQIVND, per germline (reference sequence). The CDR3 is CASSTDRETSSYNEQFF. The DNA of the CDR3 is TGTGCCAGTAGTACTGACAGGGAAACTAGCTCCTACAATGAGCAGTTCTTC.

The chain employs TRBV5-1 and TRBJ1-2, with TRBD1 matching 11 bases. The CDR3 consists of 16 residues. CDR1 is SGHRS, CDR2 YFSETQ, per germline. J lost 4 bases, V lost 4 bases, and 9 bases had no gene match. CDR3: CASSLRGDRGIYGYTF. The CDR3 nucleotides read TGCGCCAGCAGCCTCCGAGGGGACAGGGGGATCTATGGCTACACCTTC.

The gene calls are TRBV20-1 and TRBJ2-3, with 10 bases fitting TRBD2. V gave up 3 bases and J gave up 11 bases; unmatched junction bases: 8. CDR1 is DFQATT and CDR2 is SNEGSKA in the germline V gene (reference sequence). CDR3 length equals 13 residues. CDR3 amino acids: CSARATSGLLQYF. CDR3 bases: TGCAGTGCTAGGGCGACTAGCGGGTTACTGCAGTATTTT.

The CDR3 is CAISDSGQGKSSYEQYF. The CDR3 DNA reads TGTGCCATCAGTGACTCAGGACAGGGGAAGAGCTCCTACGAGCAGTACTTC. The rearrangement uses TRBV10-3 and TRBJ2-7; 9 bases are shared with TRBD1. V shed 3 bases and J 0 bases; nucleotides not matched to a gene: 9. The CDR3 has 17 amino acids. Germline V CDR1 and CDR2: ENHRY, SYGVKD.

This chain joins TRBV30 and TRBJ2-2, with D possibly matching TRBD2 (6 bases). The CDR3 is made up of 13 amino acids. The germline V gene encodes CDR1 GTSNPN and CDR2 SVGIG (reference sequence). Trimming took 1 base from V and 6 from J, leaving 9 bases between them. The CDR3 loop is CAWSGGGPGELFF. CDR3 DNA sequence: TGTGCCTGGAGTGGCGGAGGGCCCGGGGAGCTGTTTTTT.